The present T cell receptor (beta chain) was sequenced within a study of Ad26.COV2.S vaccination and SARS-CoV-2 variants. TCRdb's copy holds only in-frame clones and misses some; the assay was immunoSEQ multiplex PCR. The sample records 350,000 to 500,000 clones, 80% to 95% being singletons. CDR1 is KGHSH, CDR2 LQKENI, per germline. Trimming removed 1 base at V and 0 bases at J, with 7 bases between. This CDR3 is built from 15 residues. Treatment defined: around 19 received Ad26.COV2.S at low or high dose, single or two shots; several received placebo; per-sample allocation not given. Each sample was drawn 63 days after the first injection (of vaccine or placebo).

This chain joins TRBV18 and TRBJ2-1, with unresolved D. This TCR came from a person between 18 and 65 years old who received the Ad26.COV2.S COVID-19 vaccine or a placebo. This specimen consisted of peripheral blood, obtained in a trial of Ad26.COV2.S vaccine versus placebo. The CDR3, as DNA: TGTGCCAGCTCACCACGGCGGTCCTCCTACAATGAGCAGTTCTTC. This sequence encodes CASSPRRSSYNEQFF. The whole variable domain, filled in from reference TRBV18 and TRBJ2-1, reads NAGVMQNPRHLVRRRGQEARLRCSPMKGHSHVYWYRQLPEEGLKFMVYLQKENIIDESGMPKERFSAEFPKEGPSILRIQQVVRGDSAAYFCASSPRRSSYNEQFFGPGTRLTVL.